Below, 5 T cell receptor beta chains from the same sample are listed, as sequenced in a study of cytomegalovirus exposure and HLA in healthy donors. PCR involved 60 Vbeta and 13 Jbeta primers. The table came from immunoSEQ multiplex PCR; TCRdb's copy has only in-frame clones and leaves some out. The sample includes some 270,000 clones, under 90% of them seen just once. The sample comprised PBMCs. These receptor sequences come from a girl aged 2-10 years in good health and CMV-seronegative.

The genes are TRBV7-7 and TRBJ2-1; the D is unclear. Trimming cost V 2 bases and J 5 bases, with 10 bases left between them. The V gene's germline CDR1 is SSHAT and CDR2 FNYEAQ (reference sequence). CDR3 length equals 14 residues. CDR3 nucleotides: TGTGCCAGCAGCTTAATTTCCAGTAACAATGAGCAGTTCTTC. It is translated as CASSLISSNNEQFF.

Only a few counts were recorded for this clone. V gene TRBV19 combines with J gene TRBJ1-1; D possibly corresponds to TRBD1 (6 bases). The CDR3 contains 17 residues. CDR1 is LNHDA and CDR2 is SQIVND in the germline V gene (reference sequence). V was cut by 6 bases and J by 0 bases, with 20 bases left in between. CDR3 DNA: TGTGCCAGTAGCCCAAGAGTGACAGGCCCCTTGAACACTGAAGCTTTCTTT. Its translation: CASSPRVTGPLNTEAFF.

The CDR3, as DNA: TGTGCCAGCAGACTCGGGACATACTCCTACGAGCAGTACTTC. Protein: CASRLGTYSYEQYF. This chain connects TRBV7-2 to TRBJ2-7; a possible D gene is TRBD1 (6 bases). The CDR3 is 14 residues long. The V and J ends lost 6 bases and 0 bases respectively, with 12 bases between them. Germline CDR1 and CDR2: SGHTA and FQGNSA.

This rearrangement joins TRBV28 to TRBJ2-5; 15 nucleotides align to TRBD2. With 6 bases clipped from V and 1 base from J, the junction kept 3 bases outside the gene matches. CDR1 is MDHEN and CDR2 is SYDVKM in the germline V gene. The CDR3 extends over 16 amino acids. The CDR3 DNA reads as TGTGCCAGCAGGACGGGACTAGCGGGGGGCCAAGAGACCCAGTACTTC. It translates to CASRTGLAGGQETQYF.

The V and J genes are TRBV19 and TRBJ1-4; TRBD1 might be the D (6 bases). Germline V lookup: CDR1 LNHDA, CDR2 SQIVND (reference sequence). Trimming took 7 bases from V and 0 from J, leaving 12 bases between them. This CDR3 region has 15 residues. CDR3 sequence (DNA): TGTGCCAGTAAACAGGGCCTTGCAACTAATGAAAAACTGTTTTTT. Translating it yields CASKQGLATNEKLFF. Full variable domain (missing parts from reference TRBV19 and TRBJ1-4): DGGITQSPKYLFRKEGQNVTLSCEQNLNHDAMYWYRQDPGQGLRLIYYSQIVNDFQKGDIAEGYSVSREKKESFPLTVTSAQKNPTAFYLCASKQGLATNEKLFFGSGTQLSVL.